This T cell receptor (beta chain) was sequenced for a study of control samples from healthy donors and cancer patients (dated by TCRdb to 2018 to 2021). The method behind the library was the immunoSEQ multiplex PCR assay. The source is immuneACCESS, and TCRdb retained only in-frame sequences with V and J called. Part of the clones is not carried over; for the studies checked, unresolved V genes explain less than half of this, and the remainder is unexplained. Here the sample has 150,000 or so clones; 88% occur a single time. The ten largest clonotypes hold around 1.6% of the sample. A note on this clone: The specificity of this receptor is unknown. Base qualities are not recorded, but no much larger clone differs from it by a single base.

Deletion took 11 bases off V and 0 bases off J, with a span of 19 bases between the germline ends. According to the germline V gene, CDR1 reads SNHLY and CDR2 reads FYNNEI. Including the terminal cysteine and phenylalanine, the CDR3 comprises 15 residues. This entry keeps only the CDR3 DNA: 45 bases, framed from base 1. Sequencing was carried out using blood. Rearrangement joined TRBV2 to TRBJ2-5; no D gene call is confident. The receptor was derived from a man younger than 35 in good health. The DNA is as follows: TGTGCCTCCACTGAGGAGAACAACCACCAAGAGACCCAGTACTTC. Its protein is CASTEENNHQETQYF.